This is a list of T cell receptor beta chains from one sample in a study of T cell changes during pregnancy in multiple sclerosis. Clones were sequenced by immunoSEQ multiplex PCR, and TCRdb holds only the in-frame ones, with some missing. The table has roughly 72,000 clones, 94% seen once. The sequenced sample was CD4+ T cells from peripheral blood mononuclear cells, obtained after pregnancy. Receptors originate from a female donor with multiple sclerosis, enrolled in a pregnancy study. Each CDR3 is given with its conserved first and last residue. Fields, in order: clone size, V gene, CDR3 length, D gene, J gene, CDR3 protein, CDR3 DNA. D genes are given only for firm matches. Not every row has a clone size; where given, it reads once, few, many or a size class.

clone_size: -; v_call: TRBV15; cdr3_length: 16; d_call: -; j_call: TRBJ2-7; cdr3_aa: CATSNLQGSLGYEQYF; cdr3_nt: TGTGCCACCAGCAACTTACAGGGTTCTTTAGGCTACGAGCAGTACTTC
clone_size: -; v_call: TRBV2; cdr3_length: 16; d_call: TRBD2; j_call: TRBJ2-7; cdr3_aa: CASSEERLAGAYEQYF; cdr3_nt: TGTGCCAGCAGTGAAGAGAGGCTAGCGGGAGCCTACGAGCAGTACTTC
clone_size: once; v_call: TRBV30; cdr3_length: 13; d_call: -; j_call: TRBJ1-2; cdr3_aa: CAWRNRPVDGYTF; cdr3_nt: TGTGCCTGGAGAAACCGTCCAGTCGATGGCTACACCTTC
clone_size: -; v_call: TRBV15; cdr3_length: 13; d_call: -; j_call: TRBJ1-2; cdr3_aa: CATSRDRGYGYTF; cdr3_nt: TGTGCCACCAGCAGAGATCGCGGCTATGGCTACACCTTC
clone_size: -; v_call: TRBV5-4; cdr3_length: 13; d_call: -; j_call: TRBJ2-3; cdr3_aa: CASSLAGTDTQYF; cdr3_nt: TGTGCCAGCAGCTTGGCCGGCACAGATACGCAGTATTTT
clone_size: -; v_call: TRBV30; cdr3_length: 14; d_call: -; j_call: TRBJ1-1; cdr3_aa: CAWSDSNPNTEAFF; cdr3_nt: TGTGCCTGGAGTGACTCGAATCCGAACACTGAAGCTTTCTTT
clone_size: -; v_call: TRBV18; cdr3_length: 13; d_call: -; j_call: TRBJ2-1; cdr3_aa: CASSLQGMGEQFF; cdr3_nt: TGTGCCAGCTCTCTCCAGGGTATGGGTGAGCAGTTCTTC
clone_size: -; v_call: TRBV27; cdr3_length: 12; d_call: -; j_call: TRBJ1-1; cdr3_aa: CASSLSGDEAFF; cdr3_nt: TGTGCCAGCAGTTTGTCGGGGGATGAAGCTTTCTTT
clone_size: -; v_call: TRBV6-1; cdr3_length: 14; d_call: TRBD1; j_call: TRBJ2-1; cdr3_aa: CASSSLWTGVEQFF; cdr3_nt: TGTGCCAGCAGCTCGCTTTGGACAGGGGTCGAGCAGTTCTTC
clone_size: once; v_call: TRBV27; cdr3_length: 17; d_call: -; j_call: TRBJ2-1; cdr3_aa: CASSPLLFARNDNEQFF; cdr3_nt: TGTGCCAGCAGTCCCCTTCTCTTCGCGAGAAACGACAATGAGCAGTTCTTC
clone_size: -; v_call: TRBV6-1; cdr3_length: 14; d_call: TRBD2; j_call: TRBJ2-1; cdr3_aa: CASRGTSGNNEQFF; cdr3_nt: TGTGCCAGCAGAGGGACTAGCGGAAACAATGAGCAGTTCTTC
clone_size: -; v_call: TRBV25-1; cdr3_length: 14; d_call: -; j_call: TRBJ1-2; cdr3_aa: CASSFHSGNYGYTF; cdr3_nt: TGTGCCAGCAGTTTCCATAGCGGGAACTATGGCTACACCTTC
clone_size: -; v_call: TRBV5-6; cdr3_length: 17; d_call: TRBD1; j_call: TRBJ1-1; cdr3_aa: CASSLVTGTGGNTEAFF; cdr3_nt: TGTGCCAGCAGCTTGGTGACCGGGACAGGAGGGAACACTGAAGCTTTCTTT
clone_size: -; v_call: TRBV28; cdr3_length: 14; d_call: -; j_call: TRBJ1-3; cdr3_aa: CASSESGTRRPIYF; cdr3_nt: TGTGCCAGCAGTGAATCCGGGACAAGGCGACCCATATATTTT
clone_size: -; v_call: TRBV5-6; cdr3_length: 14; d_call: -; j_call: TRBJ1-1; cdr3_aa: CASSLEGENTEAFF; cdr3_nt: TGTGCCAGCAGCTTGGAAGGGGAGAACACTGAAGCTTTCTTT
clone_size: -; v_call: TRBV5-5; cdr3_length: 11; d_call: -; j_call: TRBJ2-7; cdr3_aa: CASTAQYEQYF; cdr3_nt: TGTGCCAGCACCGCACAGTACGAGCAGTACTTC
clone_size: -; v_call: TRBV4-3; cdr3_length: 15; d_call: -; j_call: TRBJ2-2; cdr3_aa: CASSHVRVGSGELFF; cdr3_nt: TGCGCCAGCAGCCATGTCAGGGTGGGGTCCGGGGAGCTGTTTTTT
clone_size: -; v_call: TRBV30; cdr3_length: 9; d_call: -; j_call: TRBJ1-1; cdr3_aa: CAWGREAFF; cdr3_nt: TGTGCCTGGGGGCGTGAAGCTTTCTTT
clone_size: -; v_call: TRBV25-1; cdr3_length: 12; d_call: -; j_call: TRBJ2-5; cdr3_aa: CASSLPQETQYF; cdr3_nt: TGTGCCAGCTCTCTCCCCCAAGAGACCCAGTACTTC
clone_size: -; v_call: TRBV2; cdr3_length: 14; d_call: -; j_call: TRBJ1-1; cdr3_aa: CASRSDTGLGEAFF; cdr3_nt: TGTGCCAGCAGGAGTGACACAGGGTTGGGTGAAGCTTTCTTT
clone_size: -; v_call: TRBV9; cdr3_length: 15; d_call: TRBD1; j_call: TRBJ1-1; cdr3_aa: CASSPTGTSNTEAFF; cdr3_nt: TGTGCCAGCAGTCCGACAGGGACTTCGAACACTGAAGCTTTCTTT
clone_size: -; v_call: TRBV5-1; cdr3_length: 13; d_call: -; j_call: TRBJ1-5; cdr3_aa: CASSFGQNQPQHF; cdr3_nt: TGCGCCAGCAGCTTCGGACAAAATCAGCCCCAGCATTTT
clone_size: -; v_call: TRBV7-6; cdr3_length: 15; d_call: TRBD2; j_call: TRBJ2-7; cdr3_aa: CASSPTSGSPGEQYF; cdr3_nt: TGTGCCAGCAGCCCGACTAGCGGGAGTCCGGGCGAGCAGTACTTC
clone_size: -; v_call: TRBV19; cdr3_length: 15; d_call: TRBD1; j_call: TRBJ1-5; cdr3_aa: CASSIGTGPGQPQHF; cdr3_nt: TGTGCCAGTAGTATAGGGACAGGGCCGGGTCAGCCCCAGCATTTT
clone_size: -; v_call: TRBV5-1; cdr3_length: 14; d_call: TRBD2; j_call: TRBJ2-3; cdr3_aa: CASSLGLAADTQYF; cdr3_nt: TGCGCCAGCAGCTTGGGGCTAGCGGCAGATACGCAGTATTTT
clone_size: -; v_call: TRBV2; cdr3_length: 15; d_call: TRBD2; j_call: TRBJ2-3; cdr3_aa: CASKVGWGGTDTQYF; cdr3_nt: TGTGCCAGCAAAGTCGGGTGGGGGGGGACAGATACGCAGTATTTT
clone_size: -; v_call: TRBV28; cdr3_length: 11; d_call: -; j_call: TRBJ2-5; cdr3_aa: CASHNLETQYF; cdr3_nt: TGTGCCAGCCACAATTTAGAGACCCAGTACTTC
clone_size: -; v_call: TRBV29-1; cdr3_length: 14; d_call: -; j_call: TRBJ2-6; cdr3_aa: CSGDPGAGANVLTF; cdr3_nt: TGCAGCGGCGACCCAGGGGCTGGGGCCAACGTCCTGACTTTC
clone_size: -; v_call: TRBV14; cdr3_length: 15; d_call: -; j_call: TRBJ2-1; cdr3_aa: CASSQMGGSYNEQFF; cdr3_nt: TGTGCCAGCAGCCAAATGGGGGGCTCCTACAATGAGCAGTTCTTC
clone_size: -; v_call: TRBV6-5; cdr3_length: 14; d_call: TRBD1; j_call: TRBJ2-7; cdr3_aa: CANSPGQGNLEQYF; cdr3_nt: TGTGCCAACTCTCCGGGACAGGGTAATCTCGAGCAGTACTTC
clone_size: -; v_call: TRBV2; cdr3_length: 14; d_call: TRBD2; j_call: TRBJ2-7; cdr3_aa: CASSQLAIPYEQYF; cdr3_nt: TGTGCCAGCAGCCAACTAGCGATCCCCTACGAGCAGTACTTC
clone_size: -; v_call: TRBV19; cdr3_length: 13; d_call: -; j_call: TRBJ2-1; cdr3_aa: CASSPQGLGSQFF; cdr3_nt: TGTGCCAGTAGCCCACAGGGTTTAGGATCGCAGTTCTTC
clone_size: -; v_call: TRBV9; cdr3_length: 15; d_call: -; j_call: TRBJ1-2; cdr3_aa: CASSEQTGVSYGYTF; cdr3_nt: TGTGCCAGCAGCGAGCAGACAGGTGTATCCTATGGCTACACCTTC
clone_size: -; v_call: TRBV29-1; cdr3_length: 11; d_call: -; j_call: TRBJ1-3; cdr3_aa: CSGLVGNTIYF; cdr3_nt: TGCAGCGGCCTAGTAGGAAACACCATATATTTT
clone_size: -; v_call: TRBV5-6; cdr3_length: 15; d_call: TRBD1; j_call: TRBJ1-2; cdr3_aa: CASRVLDRDDYGYTF; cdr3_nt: TGTGCCAGCAGAGTCCTGGACAGGGACGACTATGGCTACACCTTC
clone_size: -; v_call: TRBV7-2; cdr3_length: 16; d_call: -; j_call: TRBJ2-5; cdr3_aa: CASSLLGPGSQETQYF; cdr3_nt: TGTGCCAGCAGCTTACTCGGTCCGGGAAGTCAAGAGACCCAGTACTTC
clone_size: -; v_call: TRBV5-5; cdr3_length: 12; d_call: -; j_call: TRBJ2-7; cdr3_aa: CASSLGLGEQYF; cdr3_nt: TGTGCCAGCAGCTTGGGTCTAGGCGAGCAGTACTTC
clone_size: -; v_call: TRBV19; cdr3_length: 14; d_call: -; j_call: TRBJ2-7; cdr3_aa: CASSIMTGTYEQYF; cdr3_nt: TGTGCCAGTAGTATCATGACAGGTACCTACGAGCAGTACTTC
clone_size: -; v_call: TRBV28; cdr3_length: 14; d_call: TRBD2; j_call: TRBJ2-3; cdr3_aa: CASRPTSGTDTQYF; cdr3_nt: TGTGCCAGCAGGCCGACTAGCGGGACAGATACGCAGTATTTT
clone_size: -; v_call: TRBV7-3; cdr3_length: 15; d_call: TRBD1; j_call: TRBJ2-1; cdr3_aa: CASSLHRTGHNEQFF; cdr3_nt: TGTGCCAGCAGCTTACACCGGACAGGCCACAATGAGCAGTTCTTC
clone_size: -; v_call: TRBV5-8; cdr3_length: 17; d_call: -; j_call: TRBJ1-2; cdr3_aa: CASSRTWLGGIRYGYTF; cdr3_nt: TGTGCCAGCAGCCGAACTTGGCTGGGGGGAATTCGCTATGGCTACACCTTC
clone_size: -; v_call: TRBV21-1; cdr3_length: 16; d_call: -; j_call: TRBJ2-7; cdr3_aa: CASIPTVTGRIYEQYF; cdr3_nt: TGTGCCAGCATCCCAACTGTGACGGGGAGAATCTACGAGCAGTACTTC